This TCR beta chain appears in the sequencing data of a study of blood T cell repertoires in COVID-19. Study at large: Spain, Italy and the United States supplied samples that represented acute and convalescent COVID-19.

Germline V gene lookup returns CDR1 MNHNS and CDR2 SASEGT. Trimming stripped 3 bases from V and 1 base from J, with 9 bases between. The CDR3 loop spans 14 amino acids. How the authors handled the data: Amplification with reference gene primers provided the estimates of nucleated cell counts. The method was immunoSEQ multiplex PCR; TCRdb's version includes in-frame clones alone and lacks a portion of them. The DNA was the basis for D and trimming; V, J and clone size are from that table. Of about 230,000 clones in the sample, around 83% were seen once. This receptor was obtained from an elderly man with acute or convalescent COVID-19. The sample consisted of peripheral blood. The chain combines TRBV6-1 with TRBJ1-1; D is unclear. CDR3 coding DNA: TGTGCCAGCAGTGATAAGACTCAGAACACTGAAGCTTTCTTT. Translated, it gives CASSDKTQNTEAFF.